Below are 4 T cell receptor beta chains sequenced from a single sample in a study of blood T cells in healthy people across ages (dated by TCRdb to the mid-2010s). Receptors were amplified or captured by 5' RACE. The sequencer was an Illumina HiSeq 2500. A second roughly 7 to 11 cycle PCR used a sample-barcoded 5' primer and a J-beta primer mix. TCRdb trimmed the raw reads at Q25, called clones with MiXCR and kept productive beta chains. CDR3 protein duplicates are merged, each entry listing the most common genes and DNA. A total of more than 800,000 distinct CDR3 sequences appear in this sample, around 45% of them only once. The biggest ten clones account for under 20% of the sample. Sequencing input: blood. The receptors originated from a woman aged 55-70 years in good health.

Worth noting for this clonotype: A junction end diverges from the germline sequence, so it may reflect a read error. Here the CDR3 reads CASSEDPGATPAYEQYF. In nucleotides, the CDR3 is TGTGCCAGCAGTGAAGACCCCGGGGCCACCCCTGCCTACGAACAGTACTTC. The chain joins TRBV2 to TRBJ2-7; D possibly uses TRBD1 or TRBD2 (5 bases each). The CDR3 covers 17 residues. From germline, CDR1 is SNHLY and CDR2 FYNNEI.

The gene calls are TRBV20-1 and TRBJ2-1; the match to TRBD2 covers 8 bases. The length of the CDR3 is 17 residues. CDR1 and CDR2 from the germline V gene are DFQATT and SNEGSKA (reference sequence). V dropped 3 bases and J dropped 3; count of bases not matched to a gene: 13. The CDR3 DNA sequence: TGCAGTGCTAGTGGATTCTCGAGCGGGAGCATCTACAATGAGCAGTTCTTC. Translated, it gives CSASGFSSGSIYNEQFF.

The rearrangement links TRBV6-2 or TRBV6-3 to TRBJ2-1; no clear D gene. The CDR3 loop spans 14 amino acids. The V gene lost 7 bases and the J gene lost 5 bases, with 15 bases spanning the gap. Germline V gene sequence: CDR1 MNHEY, CDR2 SVGEGT. The CDR3 protein is CASTKGRINNEQFF. DNA for the CDR3: TGTGCCAGCACCAAGGGCAGAATAAACAATGAGCAGTTCTTC.

The gene calls are TRBV9 and TRBJ1-4, with a weak D call TRBD1 (5 bases). The CDR3 length is 13 residues. The V end lost 3 bases, the J end lost 8 bases, and 11 bases lay between the germline ends. Germline values: CDR1 SGDLS, CDR2 YYNGEE. The CDR3 spells CASSGWGEEKLFF. In DNA form, the CDR3 reads TGTGCCAGCAGCGGATGGGGGGAGGAAAAACTGTTTTTT.